The 3 T cell receptor beta chains given below trace back to one sample, sequenced in a study of PD-1 blockade in classical Hodgkin lymphoma. Clones were read by immunoSEQ multiplex PCR, and TCRdb kept only the in-frame ones, dropping some. The sample includes approximately 32,000 clones, roughly four fifths of them seen just once. With no exception, relapse followed autologous stem cell transplantation in all patients, and brentuximab vedotin exposure varied. This material consisted of peripheral blood mononuclear cells (PBMCs), taken at baseline. These receptors all stem from a human donor with classical Hodgkin lymphoma.

This chain links TRBV18 with TRBJ2-2, with D unresolved. This CDR3 comprises 13 residues. CDR1 and CDR2 (germline): KGHSH, LQKENI. With 3 bases removed from V and 1 base from J, the gap between germline ends came to 3 bases. CDR3 loop: CASSPGNTGELFF. CDR3 DNA sequence: TGTGCCAGCTCACCGGGGAACACCGGGGAGCTGTTTTTT.

This clone was recorded once. The chain combines TRBV9 with TRBJ2-3; TRBD2 matches at 8 bases. CDR3 size: 17 residues. V lost 4 bases and J lost 5; bases outside the gene matches: 15. The germline V gene has CDR1 SGDLS and CDR2 YYNGEE. CDR3 region: CASSLRTRGGRGDTQYF. The CDR3 DNA follows: TGTGCCAGCAGCTTAAGGACTCGCGGGGGGCGGGGAGATACGCAGTATTTT.

This chain links TRBV5-6 with TRBJ1-6; D is ambiguous. With 6 bases removed from V and 8 bases from J, the gap between germline ends came to 12 bases. This CDR3 contains 13 residues. CDR1 and CDR2 from the germline V gene are SGHDT and YYEEEE. The CDR3 DNA is TGTGCCAGCACCGGATACCCTGATTCACCCCTCCACTTT. Translating it yields CASTGYPDSPLHF. Full variable domain (rest looked up from reference TRBV5-6 and TRBJ1-6): DAGVTQSPTHLIKTRGQQVTLRCSPKSGHDTVSWYQQALGQGPQFIFQYYEEEERQRGNFPDRFSGHQFPNYSSELNVNALLLGDSALYLCASTGYPDSPLHFGNGTRLTVT.